What follows describes a single T cell receptor beta chain. Per the germline V gene, CDR1 is MGHDK and CDR2 is SYGVNS. The CDR3 consists of 14 residues. V lost 7 bases and J 2 bases, leaving 13 bases between the germline ends. The data originate from a study of blood T cell repertoires in COVID-19. Overall study context: From the United States, Italy and Spain came samples of acute and convalescent COVID-19. The cDNA or gDNA used as material had been derived from T cells, B-cell-depleted T cells, or PBMCs.

Seattle participants joined during active infection and were tracked over time. Authors' methods: Amplifying reference gene primers gave estimates of nucleated cell counts. Here immunoSEQ multiplex PCR was the method, and the copy in TCRdb shows in-frame clones only, minus some. Clonal size and the V and J genes are those of that table, whereas D and trimming came from the DNA. The sample includes a few hundred thousand clones, more than 70% of them seen just once. J is TRBJ2-3 and V is TRBV25-1, with D perhaps matching TRBD2 (5 bases). This receptor was identified in a woman aged 50 to 60 with COVID-19, enrolled during active disease. Sequencing was performed on peripheral blood. In DNA, the CDR3 is TGTGCCAGCACGGGCGGGCGATACACAGATACGCAGTATTTT. It translates to CASTGGRYTDTQYF.